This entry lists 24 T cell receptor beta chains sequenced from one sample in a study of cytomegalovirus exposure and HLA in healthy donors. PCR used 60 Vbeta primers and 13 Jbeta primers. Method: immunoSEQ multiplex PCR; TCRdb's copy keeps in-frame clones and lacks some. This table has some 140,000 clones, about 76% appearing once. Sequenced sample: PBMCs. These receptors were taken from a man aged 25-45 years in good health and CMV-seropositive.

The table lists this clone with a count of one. The CDR3 here is CASRLAGGNTEAFF. The CDR3, as DNA: TGTGCCAGCAGATTGGCGGGAGGGAACACTGAAGCTTTCTTT. The chain combines TRBV7-3 with TRBJ1-1; no definite D call. Looked up from germline, CDR1 is SGHTA and CDR2 is FQGTGA. V was clipped by 6 bases and J by 1 base, with 12 bases between them. CDR3 length equals 14 residues.

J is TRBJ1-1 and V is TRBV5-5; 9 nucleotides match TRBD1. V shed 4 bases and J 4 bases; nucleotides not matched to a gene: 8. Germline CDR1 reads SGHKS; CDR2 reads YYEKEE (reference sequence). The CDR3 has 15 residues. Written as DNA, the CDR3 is TGTGCCAGCAGCCTAGACAGGGGGGGGATCACTGAAGCTTTCTTT. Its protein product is CASSLDRGGITEAFF. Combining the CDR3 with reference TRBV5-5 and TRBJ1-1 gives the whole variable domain DAGVTQSPTHLIKTRGQQVTLRCSPISGHKSVSWYQQVLGQGPQFIFQYYEKEERGRGNFPDRFSARQFPNYSSELNVNALLLGDSALYLCASSLDRGGITEAFFGQGTRLTVV.

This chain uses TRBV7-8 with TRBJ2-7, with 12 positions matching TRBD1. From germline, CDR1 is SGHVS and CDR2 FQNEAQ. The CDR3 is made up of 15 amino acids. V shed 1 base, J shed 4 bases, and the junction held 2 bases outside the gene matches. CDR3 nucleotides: TGTGCCAGCAGCTTAGGGGACAGGGGGCCATACGAGCAGTACTTC. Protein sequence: CASSLGDRGPYEQYF. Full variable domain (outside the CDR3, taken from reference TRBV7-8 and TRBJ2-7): GAGVSQSPRYKVAKRGQDVALRCDPISGHVSLFWYQQALGQGPEFLTYFQNEAQLDKSGLPSDRFFAERPEGSVSTLKIQRTQQEDSAVYLCASSLGDRGPYEQYFGPGTRLTVT.

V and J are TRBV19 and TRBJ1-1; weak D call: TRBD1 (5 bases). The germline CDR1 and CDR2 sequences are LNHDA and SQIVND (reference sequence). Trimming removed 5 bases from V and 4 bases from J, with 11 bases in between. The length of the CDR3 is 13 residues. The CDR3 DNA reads TGTGCCAGTAGTCCTCAGGGTATCACTGAAGCTTTCTTT. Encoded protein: CASSPQGITEAFF. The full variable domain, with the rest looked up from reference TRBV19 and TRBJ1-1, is DGGITQSPKYLFRKEGQNVTLSCEQNLNHDAMYWYRQDPGQGLRLIYYSQIVNDFQKGDIAEGYSVSREKKESFPLTVTSAQKNPTAFYLCASSPQGITEAFFGQGTRLTVV.

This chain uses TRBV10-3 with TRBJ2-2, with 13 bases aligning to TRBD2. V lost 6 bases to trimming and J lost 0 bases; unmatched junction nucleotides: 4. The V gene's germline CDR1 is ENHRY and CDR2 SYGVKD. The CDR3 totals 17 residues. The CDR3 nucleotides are TGTGCCATCAGGCCGACTAGCGGGGGGTCGAACACCGGGGAGCTGTTTTTT. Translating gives CAIRPTSGGSNTGELFF.

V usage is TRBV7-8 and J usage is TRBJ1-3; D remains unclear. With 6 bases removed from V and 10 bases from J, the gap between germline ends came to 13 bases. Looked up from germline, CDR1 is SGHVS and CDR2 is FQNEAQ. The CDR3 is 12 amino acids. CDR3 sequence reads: CASSFNGETIYF. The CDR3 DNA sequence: TGTGCCAGCAGTTTTAACGGGGAGACCATATATTTT.

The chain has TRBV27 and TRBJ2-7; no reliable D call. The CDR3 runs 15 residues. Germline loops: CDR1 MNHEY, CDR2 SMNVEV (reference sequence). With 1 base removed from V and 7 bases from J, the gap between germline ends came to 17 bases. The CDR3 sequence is CASSLFTVSPREQYF. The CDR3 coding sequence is TGTGCCAGCAGTTTATTTACAGTCTCACCACGGGAGCAGTACTTC.

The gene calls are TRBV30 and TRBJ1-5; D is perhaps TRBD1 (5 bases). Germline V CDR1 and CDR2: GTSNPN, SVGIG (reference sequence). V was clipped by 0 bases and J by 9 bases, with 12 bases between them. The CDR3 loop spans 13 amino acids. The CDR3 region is CAWSVLDKSPQHF. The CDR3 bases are TGTGCCTGGAGTGTACTGGACAAATCGCCCCAGCATTTT.

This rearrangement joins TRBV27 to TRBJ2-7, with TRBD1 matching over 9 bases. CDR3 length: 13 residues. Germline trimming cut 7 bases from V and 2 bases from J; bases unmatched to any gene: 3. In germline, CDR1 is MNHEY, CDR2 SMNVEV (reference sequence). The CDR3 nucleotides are TGTGCCAGCATGGGGACAGGGACCTACGAGCAGTACTTC. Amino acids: CASMGTGTYEQYF.

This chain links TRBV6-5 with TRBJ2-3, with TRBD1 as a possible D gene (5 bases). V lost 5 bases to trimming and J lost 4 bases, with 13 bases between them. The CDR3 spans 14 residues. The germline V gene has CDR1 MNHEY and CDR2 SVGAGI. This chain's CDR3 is CASSQTVTSDTQYF. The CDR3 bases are TGTGCCAGCAGTCAGACAGTGACTTCAGATACGCAGTATTTT.

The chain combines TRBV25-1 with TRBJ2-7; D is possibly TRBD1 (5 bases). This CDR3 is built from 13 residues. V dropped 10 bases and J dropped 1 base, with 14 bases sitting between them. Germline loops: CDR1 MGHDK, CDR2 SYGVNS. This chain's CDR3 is CATRGAGSYEQYF. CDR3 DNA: TGTGCCACCCGTGGGGCCGGGTCCTACGAGCAGTACTTC.

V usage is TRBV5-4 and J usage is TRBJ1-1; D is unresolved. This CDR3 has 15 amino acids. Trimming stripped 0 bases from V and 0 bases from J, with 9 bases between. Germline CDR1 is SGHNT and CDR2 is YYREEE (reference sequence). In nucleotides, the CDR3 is TGTGCCAGCAGCTTGGCGTACGGTCTGAACACTGAAGCTTTCTTT. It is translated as CASSLAYGLNTEAFF.

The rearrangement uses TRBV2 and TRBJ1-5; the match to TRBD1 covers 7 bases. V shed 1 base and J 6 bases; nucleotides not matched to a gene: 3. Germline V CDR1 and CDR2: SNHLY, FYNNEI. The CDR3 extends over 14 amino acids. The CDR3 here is CASSEEQGSQPQHF. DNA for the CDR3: TGTGCCAGCAGTGAAGAACAGGGGAGTCAGCCCCAGCATTTT.

The CDR3, as DNA: TGTGCCAGCTCACCAGACAGGGGAGGAAGGGAGACCCAGTACTTC. The encoded protein is CASSPDRGGRETQYF. The chain uses TRBV18 and TRBJ2-5, with TRBD1 identical over 8 bases. Germline V gene lookup returns CDR1 KGHSH and CDR2 LQKENI. The CDR3 is 15 residues long. With V trimmed by 2 bases and J by 5 bases, 7 bases remained unmatched.

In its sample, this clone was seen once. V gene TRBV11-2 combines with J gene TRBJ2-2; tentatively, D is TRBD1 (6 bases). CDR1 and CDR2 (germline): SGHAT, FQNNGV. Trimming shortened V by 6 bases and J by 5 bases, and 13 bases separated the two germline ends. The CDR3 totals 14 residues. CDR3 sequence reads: CASRSQGWTGELFF. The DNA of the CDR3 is TGTGCCAGCAGGTCGCAGGGGTGGACCGGGGAGCTGTTTTTT.

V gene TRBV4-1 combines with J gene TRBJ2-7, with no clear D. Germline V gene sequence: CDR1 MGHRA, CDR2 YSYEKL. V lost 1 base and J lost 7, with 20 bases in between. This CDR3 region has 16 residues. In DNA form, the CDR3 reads TGCGCCAGCAGCCAAGTGGCGAGCACCCGTATCGGGGAGCAGTACTTC. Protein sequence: CASSQVASTRIGEQYF.

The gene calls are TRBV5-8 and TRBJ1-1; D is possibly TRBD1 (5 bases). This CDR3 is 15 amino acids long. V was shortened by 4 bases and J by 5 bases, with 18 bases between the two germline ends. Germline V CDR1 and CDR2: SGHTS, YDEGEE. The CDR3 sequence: CASSHSNAGRTEAFF. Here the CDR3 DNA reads TGTGCCAGCAGCCATTCTAATGCAGGGCGGACTGAAGCTTTCTTT.

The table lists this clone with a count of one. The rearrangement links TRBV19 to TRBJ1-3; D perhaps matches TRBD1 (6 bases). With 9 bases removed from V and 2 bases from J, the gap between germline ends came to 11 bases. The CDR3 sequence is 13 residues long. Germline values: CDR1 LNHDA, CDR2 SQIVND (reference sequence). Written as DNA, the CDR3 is TGTGCCAGCAGGGCAGGGGCTGGAAACACCATATATTTT. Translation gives CASRAGAGNTIYF.

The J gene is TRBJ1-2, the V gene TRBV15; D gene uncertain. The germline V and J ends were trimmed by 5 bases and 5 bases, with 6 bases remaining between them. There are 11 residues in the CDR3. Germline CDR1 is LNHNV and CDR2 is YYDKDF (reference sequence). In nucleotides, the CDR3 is TGTGCCACCAGCGTCCGTTATGGCTACACCTTC. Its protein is CATSVRYGYTF.

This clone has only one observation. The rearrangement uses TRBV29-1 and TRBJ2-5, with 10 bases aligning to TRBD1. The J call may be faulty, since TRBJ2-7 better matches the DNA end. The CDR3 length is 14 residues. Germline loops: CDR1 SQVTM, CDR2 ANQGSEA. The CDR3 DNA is TGCAGTGACCGGGACAGGGGTTGGGTGGACGAGCAGTACTTC. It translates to CSDRDRGWVDEQYF.

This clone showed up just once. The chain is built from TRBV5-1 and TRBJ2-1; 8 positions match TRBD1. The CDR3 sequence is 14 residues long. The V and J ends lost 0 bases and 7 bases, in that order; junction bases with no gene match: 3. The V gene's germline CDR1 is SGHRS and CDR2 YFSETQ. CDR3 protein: CASSLVQGGNEQFF. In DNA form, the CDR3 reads TGCGCCAGCAGCTTGGTACAGGGGGGAAATGAGCAGTTCTTC.

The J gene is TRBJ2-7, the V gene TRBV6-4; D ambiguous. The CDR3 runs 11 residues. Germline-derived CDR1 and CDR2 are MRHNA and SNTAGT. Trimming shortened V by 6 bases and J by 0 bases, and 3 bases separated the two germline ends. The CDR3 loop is CASSGSYEQYF. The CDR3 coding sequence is TGTGCCAGCAGCGGCTCCTACGAGCAGTACTTC.

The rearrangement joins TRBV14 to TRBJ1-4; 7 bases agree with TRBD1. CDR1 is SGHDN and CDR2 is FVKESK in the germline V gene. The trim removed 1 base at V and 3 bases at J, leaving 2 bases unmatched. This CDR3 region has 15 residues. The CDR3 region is CASSQVGTANEKLFF. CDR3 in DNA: TGTGCCAGCAGCCAAGTAGGGACAGCTAATGAAAAACTGTTTTTT.

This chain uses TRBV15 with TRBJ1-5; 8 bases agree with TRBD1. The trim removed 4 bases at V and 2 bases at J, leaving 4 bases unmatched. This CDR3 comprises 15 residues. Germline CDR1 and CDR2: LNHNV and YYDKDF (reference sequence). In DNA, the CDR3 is TGTGCCACCAGCACGGGACAGGTGGGCAATCAGCCCCAGCATTTT. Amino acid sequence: CATSTGQVGNQPQHF.